This T cell receptor beta chain is drawn from a study of blood T cells in healthy people across ages. For the second PCR, which ran for about 7 to 11 cycles, a sample-barcoded 5' primer and a J-beta primer mix were used. TCRdb re-derived calls from the 5' RACE reads in MiXCR, one entry per CDR3 protein. The sample includes over a million distinct CDR3 sequences, approximately 25% of them seen just once. Germline CDR1 is LGHNA and CDR2 is YSLEER. Trimming cost V 0 bases and J 0 bases, with 15 bases left between them. The CDR3 length is 18 residues. Total RNA amounts of at least 6 micrograms were extracted per sample. These records were also assigned to another study, of T cells of mothers and their children. As reported in that work: There was no detection of any persistent microchimeric T cell clones.

The sample taken for sequencing was blood. The sequence was collected from a girl aged 2 to 10 in good health. The J gene is TRBJ2-1, the V gene TRBV4-3; D may be TRBD2 (5 bases). CDR3 loop: CASSQDGMASFSYNEQFF. The CDR3 nucleotides read TGCGCCAGCAGCCAAGACGGGATGGCCTCCTTCTCCTACAATGAGCAGTTCTTC.